This section outlines one T cell receptor beta chain sequence together with its context. Clones were sequenced by immunoSEQ multiplex PCR, and TCRdb holds only the in-frame ones, with some missing. The sample lists 40,000 to 60,000 clones, about 82% occurring once. These data are taken from a study of technical replicates of blood from a few donors. The CDR3 extends over 14 amino acids. CDR1 is MNHNY and CDR2 is SVGAGI in the germline V gene (reference sequence). The V gene lost 5 bases and the J gene lost 6 bases, with 17 bases spanning the gap. The sample comprised PBMCs. The chain combines TRBV6-6 with TRBJ2-7, with D tentatively TRBD2 (5 bases). The clonotype comes from a human donor in good health. Some clones in this sample may be carry-over from other donors' samples. The CDR3 sequence: CASSVAGAKVEQYF. DNA of the CDR3: TGTGCCAGCAGTGTCGCGGGCGCGAAGGTCGAGCAGTACTTC.